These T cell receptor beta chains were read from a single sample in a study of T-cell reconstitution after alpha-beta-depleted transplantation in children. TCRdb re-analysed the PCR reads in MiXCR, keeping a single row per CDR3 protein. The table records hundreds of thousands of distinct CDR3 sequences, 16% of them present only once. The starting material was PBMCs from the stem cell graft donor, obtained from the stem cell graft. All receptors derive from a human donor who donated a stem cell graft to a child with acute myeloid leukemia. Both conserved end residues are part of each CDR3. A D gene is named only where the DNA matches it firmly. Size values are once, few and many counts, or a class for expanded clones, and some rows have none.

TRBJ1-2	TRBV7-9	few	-	CASSLGQTDGYTF	TGTGCCAGCAGCCTGGGGCAGACAGATGGCTACACCTTC
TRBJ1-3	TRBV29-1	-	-	CSVEKTDSGNTIHF	TGCAGCGTTGAGAAAACAGACTCTGGAAACACCATACATTTT
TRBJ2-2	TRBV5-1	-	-	CASSFVTDNTGELFF	TGCGCCAGCAGCTTTGTGACAGATAACACCGGGGAGCTGTTTTTT
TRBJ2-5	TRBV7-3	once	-	CASSPTGPKATQYF	TGTGCCAGCAGCCCAACGGGCCCCAAGGCGACCCAGTACTTC
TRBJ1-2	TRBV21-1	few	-	CASSGRQVYGYTF	TGTGCCAGCAGCGGCCGACAGGTATATGGCTACACCTTC
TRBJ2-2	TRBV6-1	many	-	CASSTGHPGELFF	TGTGCCAGCAGTACAGGGCATCCCGGGGAGCTGTTTTTT
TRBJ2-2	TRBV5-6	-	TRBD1	CASSLWDRVTGELFF	TGTGCCAGCAGCTTGTGGGACAGGGTCACCGGGGAGCTGTTTTTT
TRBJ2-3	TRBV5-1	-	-	CASSYRPDTSSTDTQYF	TGCGCCAGCAGCTACCGGCCGGACACCTCTAGCACAGATACGCAGTATTTT
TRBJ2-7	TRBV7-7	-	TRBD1	CASSLDRVGEQYF	TGTGCCAGCAGCCTCGACAGGGTCGGGGAGCAGTACTTC
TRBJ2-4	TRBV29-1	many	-	CSAEGWGAKNIQYF	TGCAGCGCCGAGGGGTGGGGAGCCAAAAACATTCAGTACTTC
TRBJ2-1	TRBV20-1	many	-	CSARDRRNEQFF	TGCAGTGCTAGAGATCGACGGAATGAGCAGTTCTTC
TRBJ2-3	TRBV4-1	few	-	CASSQFWADTQYF	TGCGCCAGCAGCCAATTTTGGGCAGATACGCAGTATTTT
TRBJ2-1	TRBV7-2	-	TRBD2	CASSPLAGYSYNEQFF	TGTGCCAGCAGCCCACTAGCGGGTTACTCCTACAATGAGCAGTTCTTC
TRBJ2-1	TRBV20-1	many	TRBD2	CSARGTSSYNEQFF	TGCAGTGCTAGGGGGACTAGCTCCTACAATGAGCAGTTCTTC
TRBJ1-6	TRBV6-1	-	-	CASSPPGVLGSPLHF	TGTGCCAGCAGTCCACCTGGGGTTCTTGGTTCACCCCTCCACTTT
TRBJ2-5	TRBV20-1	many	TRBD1	CSPTGDQETQYF	TGCAGTCCCACAGGGGACCAAGAGACCCAGTACTTC
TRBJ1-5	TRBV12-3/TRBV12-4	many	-	CASSLLQPQHF	TGTGCCAGCAGTTTGCTTCAGCCCCAGCATTTT
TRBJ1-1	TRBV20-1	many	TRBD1	CSARDTQGGNTEAFF	TGCAGTGCTAGGGATACACAGGGGGGTAACACTGAAGCTTTCTTT
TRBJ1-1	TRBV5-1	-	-	CASSLDELGTEAFF	TGCGCCAGCAGCTTGGACGAGCTGGGGACTGAAGCTTTCTTT
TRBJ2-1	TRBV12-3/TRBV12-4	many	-	CASTFRTADYNEQFF	TGTGCCAGCACCTTCAGGACAGCAGATTACAATGAGCAGTTCTTC
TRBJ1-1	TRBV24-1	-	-	CATSEGRYTEAFF	TGTGCCACCAGTGAGGGGAGATACACTGAAGCTTTCTTT
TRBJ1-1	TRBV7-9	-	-	CASSLDVVGGTEAFF	TGTGCCAGCAGCTTAGATGTCGTCGGGGGCACTGAAGCTTTCTTT
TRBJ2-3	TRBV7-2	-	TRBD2	CASPKGGLAGGTDTQYF	TGTGCCAGCCCCAAGGGGGGACTAGCGGGAGGCACAGATACGCAGTATTTT
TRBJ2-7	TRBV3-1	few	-	CASSQGISYEQYF	TGCGCCAGCAGCCAAGGGATCAGCTACGAGCAGTACTTC
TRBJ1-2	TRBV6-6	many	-	CANLTTNGYTF	TGTGCCAATCTAACCACAAATGGCTACACCTTC
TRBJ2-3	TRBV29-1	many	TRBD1	CSARVTGSDTQYF	TGCAGCGCCCGAGTGACAGGGTCAGATACGCAGTATTTT
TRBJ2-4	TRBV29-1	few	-	CSVAGGAKNIQYF	TGCAGCGTGGCTGGCGGGGCCAAAAACATTCAGTACTTC
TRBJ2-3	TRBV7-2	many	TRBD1	CASSLSTGATDTQYF	TGTGCCAGCAGCTTAAGCACAGGGGCCACAGATACGCAGTATTTT
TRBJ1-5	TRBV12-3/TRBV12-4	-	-	CASRSSVRNQPQHF	TGTGCCAGCAGGAGTAGCGTAAGGAATCAGCCCCAGCATTTT
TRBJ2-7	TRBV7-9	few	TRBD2	CASSPLLAGETYEQYF	TGTGCCAGCAGCCCGTTACTAGCGGGGGAAACCTACGAGCAGTACTTC
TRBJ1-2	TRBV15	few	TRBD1	CATSRDRDRGPGGYTF	TGTGCCACCAGCAGAGATCGAGACAGGGGGCCAGGGGGCTACACCTTC
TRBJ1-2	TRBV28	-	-	CASSPDGVNYGYTF	TGTGCCAGCAGCCCGGACGGTGTTAACTATGGCTACACCTTC
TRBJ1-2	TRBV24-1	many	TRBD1	CATSTGGSGYGYTF	TGTGCCACCAGTACAGGGGGCAGTGGCTATGGCTACACCTTC
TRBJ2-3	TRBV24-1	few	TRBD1	CATKGAGTDTQYF	TGTGCCACCAAGGGGGCGGGCACAGATACGCAGTATTTT
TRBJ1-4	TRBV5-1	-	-	CASRSRLTGEKLFF	TGCGCCAGCAGATCACGGCTTACAGGGGAAAAACTGTTTTTT